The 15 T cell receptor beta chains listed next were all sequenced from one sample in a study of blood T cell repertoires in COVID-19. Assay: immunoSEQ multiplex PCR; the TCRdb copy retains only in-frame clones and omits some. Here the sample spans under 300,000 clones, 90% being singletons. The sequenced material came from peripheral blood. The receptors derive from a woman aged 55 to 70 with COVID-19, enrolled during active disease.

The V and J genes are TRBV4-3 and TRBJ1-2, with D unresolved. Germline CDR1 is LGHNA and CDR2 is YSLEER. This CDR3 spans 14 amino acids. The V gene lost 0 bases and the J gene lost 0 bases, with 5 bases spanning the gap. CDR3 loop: CASSQERANYGYTF. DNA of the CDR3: TGCGCCAGCAGCCAAGAGAGGGCTAACTATGGCTACACCTTC.

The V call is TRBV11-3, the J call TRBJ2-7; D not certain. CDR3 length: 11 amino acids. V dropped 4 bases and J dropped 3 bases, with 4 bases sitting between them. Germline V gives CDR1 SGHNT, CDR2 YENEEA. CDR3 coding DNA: TGTGCCAGCAGCTCAGGCTACGAGCAGTACTTC. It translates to CASSSGYEQYF.

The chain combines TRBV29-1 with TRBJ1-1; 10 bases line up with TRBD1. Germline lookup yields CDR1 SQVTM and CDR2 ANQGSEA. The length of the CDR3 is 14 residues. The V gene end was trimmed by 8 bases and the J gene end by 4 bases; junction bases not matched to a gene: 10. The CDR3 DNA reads TGCAGCATACGGTACGGGACAGGGGCCACTGAAGCTTTCTTT. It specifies CSIRYGTGATEAFF.

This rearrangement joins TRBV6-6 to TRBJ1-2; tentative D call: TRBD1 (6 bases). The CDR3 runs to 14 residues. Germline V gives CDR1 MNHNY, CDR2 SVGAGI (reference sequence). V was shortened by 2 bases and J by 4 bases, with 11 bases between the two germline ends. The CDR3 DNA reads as TGTGCCAGCAGTTACGGGGGCGCTAGCTATGGCTACACCTTC. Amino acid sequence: CASSYGGASYGYTF.

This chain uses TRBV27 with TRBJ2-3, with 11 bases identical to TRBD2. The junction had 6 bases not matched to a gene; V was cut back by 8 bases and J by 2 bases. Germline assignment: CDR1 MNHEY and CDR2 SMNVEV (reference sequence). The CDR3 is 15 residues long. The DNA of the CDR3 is TGTGCCAGCCGACGGACTAGCGGGTCCACAGATACGCAGTATTTT. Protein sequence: CASRRTSGSTDTQYF.

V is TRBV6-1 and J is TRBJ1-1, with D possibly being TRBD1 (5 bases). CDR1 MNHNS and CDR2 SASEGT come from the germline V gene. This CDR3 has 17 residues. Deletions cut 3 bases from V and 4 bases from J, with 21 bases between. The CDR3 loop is CASSEGEGLRGSTEAFF. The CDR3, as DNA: TGTGCCAGCAGTGAGGGGGAGGGACTTAGGGGAAGCACTGAAGCTTTCTTT.

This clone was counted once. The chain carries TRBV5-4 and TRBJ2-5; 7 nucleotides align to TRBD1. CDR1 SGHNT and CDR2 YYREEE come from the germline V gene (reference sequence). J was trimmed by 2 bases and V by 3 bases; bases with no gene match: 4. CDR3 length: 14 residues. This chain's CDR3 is CASSYPQGQETQYF. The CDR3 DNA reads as TGTGCCAGCAGCTATCCACAGGGGCAAGAGACCCAGTACTTC.

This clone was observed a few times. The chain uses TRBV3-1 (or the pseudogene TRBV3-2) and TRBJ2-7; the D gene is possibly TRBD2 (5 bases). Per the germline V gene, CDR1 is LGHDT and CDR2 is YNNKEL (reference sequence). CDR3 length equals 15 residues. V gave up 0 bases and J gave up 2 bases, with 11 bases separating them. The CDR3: CASSQEVEGPYEQYF. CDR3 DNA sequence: TGTGCCAGCAGCCAAGAAGTCGAGGGCCCCTACGAGCAGTACTTC.

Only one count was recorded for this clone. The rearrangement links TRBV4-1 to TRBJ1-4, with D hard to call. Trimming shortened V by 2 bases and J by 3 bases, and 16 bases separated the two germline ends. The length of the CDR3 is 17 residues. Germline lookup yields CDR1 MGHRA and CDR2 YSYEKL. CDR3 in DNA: TGCGCCAGCAGCCAACCACCCGGAGCTGCAGCTAATGAAAAACTGTTTTTT. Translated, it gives CASSQPPGAAANEKLFF.

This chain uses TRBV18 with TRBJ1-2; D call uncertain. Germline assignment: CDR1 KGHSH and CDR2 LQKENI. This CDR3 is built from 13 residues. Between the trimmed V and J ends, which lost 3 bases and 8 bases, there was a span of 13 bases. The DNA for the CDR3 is TGTGCCAGCTCACCGTCCCCGCGTTTGGGCTACACCTTC. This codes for CASSPSPRLGYTF.

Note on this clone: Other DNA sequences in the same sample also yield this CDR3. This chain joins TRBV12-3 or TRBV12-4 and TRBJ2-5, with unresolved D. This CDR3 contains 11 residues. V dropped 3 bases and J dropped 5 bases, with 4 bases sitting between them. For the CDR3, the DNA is TGTGCCAGCAGTTTCGGGGAGACCCAGTACTTC. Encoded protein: CASSFGETQYF.

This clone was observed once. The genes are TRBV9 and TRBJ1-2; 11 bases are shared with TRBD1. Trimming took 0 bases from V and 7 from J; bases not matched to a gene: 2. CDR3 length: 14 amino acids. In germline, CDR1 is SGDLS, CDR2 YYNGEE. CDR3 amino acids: CASSVGDRGAGYTF. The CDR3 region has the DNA TGTGCCAGCAGCGTAGGGGACAGGGGGGCTGGCTACACCTTC.

CDR3 nucleotides: TGTGCCAGCAGCTTAAGGGGCGAGGAGACCCAGTACTTC. Protein product: CASSLRGEETQYF. The chain carries TRBV5-6 and TRBJ2-5; a weak D match, TRBD1 (5 bases). Trimming stripped 2 bases from V and 5 bases from J, with 10 bases between. This CDR3 has 13 residues. CDR1 and CDR2 (germline): SGHDT, YYEEEE.

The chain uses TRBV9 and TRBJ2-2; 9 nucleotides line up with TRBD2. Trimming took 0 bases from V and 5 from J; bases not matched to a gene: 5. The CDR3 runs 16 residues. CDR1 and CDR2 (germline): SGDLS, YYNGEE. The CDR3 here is CASSVVLAGGTGELFF. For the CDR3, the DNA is TGTGCCAGCAGCGTAGTACTGGCGGGGGGGACCGGGGAGCTGTTTTTT.

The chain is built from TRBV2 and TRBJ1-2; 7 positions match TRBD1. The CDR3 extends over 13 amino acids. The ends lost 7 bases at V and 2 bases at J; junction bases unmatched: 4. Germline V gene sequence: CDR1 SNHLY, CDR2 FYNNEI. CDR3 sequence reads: CASNTGQNYGYTF. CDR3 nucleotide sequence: TGTGCCAGCAACACGGGACAGAACTATGGCTACACCTTC.